This T cell receptor (beta chain) was captured in a study of blood T cells in healthy people across ages. The use of a sample-barcoded 5' primer and a J-beta primer mix characterized a second PCR of roughly 6 to 11 cycles. TCRdb reanalysed the 5' RACE reads using MiXCR and keeps one entry per CDR3 protein. Among 1.5 million to 2 million distinct CDR3 sequences listed, less than 50% were seen once. Germline loops: CDR1 SGHRS, CDR2 YFSETQ. V shed 5 bases and J 10 bases; nucleotides not matched to a gene: 6. CDR3 length: 14 amino acids. Sequencing used blood. The chain carries TRBV5-1 and TRBJ1-6, with 10 bases fitting TRBD1. This receptor was identified in a woman between 40 and 55 years old in good health. The CDR3, as DNA: TGCGCCAGCAGAAGGACAGGGGGTATGTCACCCCTCCACTTT. Translating gives CASRRTGGMSPLHF.